The 24 T cell receptor beta chains below all came from one sample that was sequenced in a study of T cell repertoires in cytomegalovirus infection. TCRdb reanalysed the reads using MiXCR and keeps one entry per CDR3 protein. The table records more than 85,000 distinct CDR3 sequences, 16% of them present only once. The specimen was PBMCs. All receptors derive from a human donor in good health (CMV status not recorded). Some clones in this sample may be carry-over from other donors' samples.

The rearrangement uses TRBV20-1 and TRBJ1-2; tentative D call: TRBD1 (5 bases). Germline V gene sequence: CDR1 DFQATT, CDR2 SNEGSKA (reference sequence). This CDR3 comprises 13 residues. V lost 3 bases and J lost 5, with 13 bases in between. The CDR3 sequence is CSASMQGRYGYTF. In DNA form, the CDR3 reads TGCAGTGCTAGTATGCAGGGACGGTATGGCTACACCTTC.

The chain joins TRBV5-1 to TRBJ2-7, with a tentative D call TRBD1 (5 bases). CDR1 and CDR2 from the germline V gene are SGHRS and YFSETQ. Trimming pared 4 bases from V and 3 bases from J, leaving 14 bases between. The CDR3 has 14 residues. Here the CDR3 DNA reads TGCGCCAGCAGCCATGATCAGGGCCTCTACGAGCAGTACTTC. Residues: CASSHDQGLYEQYF. Full variable domain (missing parts from reference TRBV5-1 and TRBJ2-7): KAGVTQTPRYLIKTRGQQVTLSCSPISGHRSVSWYQQTPGQGLQFLFEYFSETQRNKGNFPGRFSGRQFSNSRSEMNVSTLELGDSALYLCASSHDQGLYEQYFGPGTRLTVT.

Note on this clonotype: With a much larger clone just one base away, this may be a read error. The chain is built from TRBV7-2 and TRBJ2-3, with a possible D match to TRBD2 (5 bases). Germline CDR1 reads SGHTA; CDR2 reads FQGNSA. The CDR3 has 13 amino acids. The V end lost 4 bases, the J end lost 4 bases, and 9 bases lay between the germline ends. CDR3 sequence (DNA): TGTGCCAGCAGCTCCGGGGATGCAGATACGCAGTATTTT. This encodes CASSSGDADTQYF.

CDR3 nucleotide sequence: TGCAGTGCTAGCAGCAGGGAAAGAACCTACGAGCAGTACTTC. Translation gives CSASSRERTYEQYF. The rearrangement uses TRBV20-1 and TRBJ2-7, with D perhaps matching TRBD1 (5 bases). Germline CDR1 is DFQATT and CDR2 is SNEGSKA (reference sequence). The CDR3 is made up of 14 amino acids. V dropped 3 bases and J dropped 2 bases, with 14 bases sitting between them.

V and J are TRBV6-2 or TRBV6-3 and TRBJ1-1; D is possibly TRBD1 (5 bases). CDR1 and CDR2 from the germline V gene are MNHEY and SVGEGT. Trimming stripped 5 bases from V and 4 bases from J, with 17 bases between. The CDR3 length is 15 residues. CDR3 nucleotides: TGTGCCAGCAGTGCGAGCAGGGCCCCCGGCACTGAAGCTTTCTTT. As protein: CASSASRAPGTEAFF.

The chain employs TRBV11-2 and TRBJ2-3; the match to TRBD2 covers 8 bases. V trimming: 3 bases; J trimming: 2 bases; junction bases outside the gene matches: 4. This CDR3 is 15 amino acids long. Germline CDR1 reads SGHAT; CDR2 reads FQNNGV. The CDR3 sequence is CASSFSGANTDTQYF. The CDR3 DNA is TGTGCCAGCAGCTTTAGCGGGGCGAACACAGATACGCAGTATTTT.

This clonotype was observed many times. V gene TRBV4-1 combines with J gene TRBJ2-1; TRBD1 agrees at 10 bases. CDR1 and CDR2 (germline): MGHRA, YSYEKL. The CDR3 runs to 16 residues. V lost 2 bases, J lost 4 bases, and 5 bases stayed unmatched. This chain's CDR3 is CASSQQPGQGYNEQFF. As DNA, the CDR3 is TGCGCCAGCAGCCAACAACCGGGACAGGGGTACAATGAGCAGTTCTTC.

The rearrangement uses TRBV5-4 and TRBJ2-7; 8 bases agree with TRBD1. CDR3 length equals 15 residues. V gave up 4 bases and J gave up 5 bases; unmatched junction bases: 11. CDR1 is SGHNT, CDR2 YYREEE, per germline (reference sequence). The CDR3 here is CASSTPTGAGNEQYF. DNA of the CDR3: TGTGCCAGCAGCACCCCGACAGGGGCGGGAAACGAGCAGTACTTC.

This clonotype was seen only a few times. The genes are TRBV12-3 or TRBV12-4 and TRBJ2-1; 7 bases are shared with TRBD1. The CDR3 has 14 residues. V was pared by 7 bases and J by 8 bases, with 11 bases of the junction left unmatched. The CDR3 reads CASTLKGARDEQFF. The CDR3 DNA reads TGTGCCAGCACCCTCAAGGGGGCGCGGGATGAGCAGTTCTTC.

The chain combines TRBV12-3 or TRBV12-4 with TRBJ1-1; D is uncertain. This CDR3 has 12 residues. V lost 4 bases and J lost 4, with 7 bases in between. The CDR3 DNA reads as TGTGCCAGCAGTTGGAGTGGCACTGAAGCTTTCTTT. It encodes CASSWSGTEAFF.

This clonotype was seen only a few times. The V gene is TRBV28, the J gene TRBJ2-1, with 8 bases lining up with TRBD2. The V gene end was trimmed by 5 bases and the J gene end by 4 bases; junction bases not matched to a gene: 4. CDR3 length equals 14 residues. From germline, CDR1 is MDHEN and CDR2 SYDVKM. CDR3 protein: CASSTGGGYNEQFF. The DNA for the CDR3 is TGTGCCAGCAGTACGGGGGGGGGATACAATGAGCAGTTCTTC.

The sample holds many counts of this clonotype. The J gene is TRBJ1-1, the V gene TRBV7-8; D is possibly TRBD1 (6 bases). CDR1 is SGHVS, CDR2 FQNEAQ, per germline. CDR3 length: 14 residues. Trimming removed 6 bases from V and 3 bases from J, with 14 bases in between. Here the CDR3 DNA reads TGTGCCAGCAGTTTAAACAGGGAGTACACTGAAGCTTTCTTT. It is translated as CASSLNREYTEAFF.

This clonotype was found many times. V usage is TRBV7-9 and J usage is TRBJ2-1, with D maybe TRBD2 (6 bases). This CDR3 has 16 residues. The ends were cut back, 5 bases at V and 8 bases at J, with 22 bases in the middle. The germline CDR1 and CDR2 sequences are SEHNR and FQNEAQ (reference sequence). The CDR3 DNA is TGTGCCAGCAGCCGAAACTTGCAACTAGCAAATGATGAGCAGTTCTTC. Amino acids: CASSRNLQLANDEQFF.

The CDR3 DNA sequence: TGCAGTGCTAGAGATTTGGCGGAGAACACCGGGGAGCTGTTTTTT. As protein: CSARDLAENTGELFF. The rearrangement joins TRBV20-1 to TRBJ2-2, with no clear D. CDR3 length: 15 residues. Germline-derived CDR1 and CDR2 are DFQATT and SNEGSKA (reference sequence). The ends were cut back, 0 bases at V and 1 base at J, with 9 bases in the middle.

This clonotype was recorded many times. The rearrangement links TRBV6-1 to TRBJ2-4; D may be TRBD1 or TRBD2 (7 bases each). V was clipped by 6 bases and J by 3 bases, with 18 bases between them. CDR1 MNHNS and CDR2 SASEGT come from the germline V gene. CDR3 length equals 16 residues. For the CDR3, the DNA is TGTGCCAGCAGATTAGGACTAGGGGGCGGCAAAAACATTCAGTACTTC. Its protein is CASRLGLGGGKNIQYF.

There are many counts of this clonotype. The chain is built from TRBV7-3 and TRBJ2-1, with 7 bases aligning to TRBD1. The CDR3 runs 13 residues. V lost 5 bases to trimming and J lost 10 bases; unmatched junction nucleotides: 8. The V gene's germline CDR1 is SGHTA and CDR2 FQGTGA. The chain's CDR3 is CASSPGTVREQFF. The CDR3 nucleotides read TGTGCCAGCAGCCCCGGGACAGTCAGGGAGCAGTTCTTC. The full variable domain, completed using reference TRBV7-3 and TRBJ2-1, is GAGVSQTPSNKVTEKGKYVELRCDPISGHTALYWYRQSLGQGPEFLIYFQGTGAADDSGLPNDRFFAVRPEGSVSTLKIQRTERGDSAVYLCASSPGTVREQFFGPGTRLTVL.

The gene calls are TRBV20-1 and TRBJ1-5; D is uncertain. V lost 0 bases, J lost 4 bases, and 7 bases lay in between. The CDR3 runs 13 residues. Germline CDR1 reads DFQATT; CDR2 reads SNEGSKA (reference sequence). CDR3 nucleotide sequence: TGCAGTGCTAGAGAAGGTGGGAATCAGCCCCAGCATTTT. This translates into CSAREGGNQPQHF.

J is TRBJ2-5 and V is TRBV5-1, with 10 bases lining up with TRBD1. This CDR3 contains 15 residues. The ends lost 0 bases at V and 5 bases at J; junction bases unmatched: 4. Germline lookup yields CDR1 SGHRS and CDR2 YFSETQ. The CDR3 reads CASSLGQGARETQYF. DNA for the CDR3: TGCGCCAGCAGCTTGGGACAGGGGGCGCGGGAGACCCAGTACTTC. Using reference TRBV5-1 and TRBJ2-5 for the parts outside the CDR3, the full variable domain is KAGVTQTPRYLIKTRGQQVTLSCSPISGHRSVSWYQQTPGQGLQFLFEYFSETQRNKGNFPGRFSGRQFSNSRSEMNVSTLELGDSALYLCASSLGQGARETQYFGPGTRLLVL.

There are a few counts of this clonotype. V gene TRBV20-1 combines with J gene TRBJ2-1; 7 bases match TRBD1. This CDR3 has 12 amino acids. V lost 6 bases and J lost 7; bases outside the gene matches: 6. The V gene's germline CDR1 is DFQATT and CDR2 SNEGSKA (reference sequence). The CDR3 nucleotides read TGCAGTGCCCGGACAGGACAGAATGAGCAGTTCTTC. As protein: CSARTGQNEQFF.

There are a few counts of this clonotype. One junction end does not reproduce the germline sequence, and a read error may be involved. The chain couples TRBV7-7 to TRBJ1-3, with D perhaps TRBD1 (6 bases). Germline CDR1 SSHAT, CDR2 FNYEAQ (reference sequence). This CDR3 region has 17 residues. CDR3 in DNA: TGTGCTAGCAGCTTCAAGGACAGACTCTTCTCTGGAAACACCATATATTTT. It yields the protein CASSFKDRLFSGNTIYF.

The chain couples TRBV6-2 or TRBV6-3 to TRBJ1-1; D possibly corresponds to TRBD1 (5 bases). The germline V gene has CDR1 MNHEY and CDR2 SVGEGT. V lost 2 bases to trimming and J lost 2 bases, with 6 bases between them. CDR3 size: 13 residues. The CDR3 DNA sequence: TGTGCCAGCAGTTACCGGGACAACACTGAAGCTTTCTTT. Encoded protein: CASSYRDNTEAFF.

This clonotype was counted only a few times. This sequence joins TRBV20-1 and TRBJ2-1; 7 nucleotides line up with TRBD2. V was pared by 5 bases and J by 9 bases, with 16 bases of the junction left unmatched. This CDR3 region has 15 residues. CDR1 and CDR2 (germline): DFQATT, SNEGSKA (reference sequence). CDR3 sequence: CSAHAQSSGAGEQFF. The CDR3 DNA follows: TGCAGTGCTCATGCCCAGTCGAGCGGGGCTGGTGAGCAGTTCTTC.

The table lists this clonotype with many counts. V gene TRBV7-2 combines with J gene TRBJ2-1; possible D gene TRBD1, 5 bases. V dropped 1 base and J dropped 0 bases, with 7 bases sitting between them. The germline CDR1 and CDR2 sequences are SGHTA and FQGNSA. The CDR3 is 15 residues long. DNA of the CDR3: TGTGCCAGCAGCTTAGAAGGGGTCTCCTACAATGAGCAGTTCTTC. The encoded protein is CASSLEGVSYNEQFF.

V and J are TRBV29-1 and TRBJ2-1; D may be TRBD2 (6 bases). The germline V gene has CDR1 SQVTM and CDR2 ANQGSEA. This CDR3 spans 12 amino acids. V was pared by 4 bases and J by 8 bases, with 12 bases between. The CDR3 nucleotides read TGCAGCGTTGGGGCGGGGATCGATGAGCAGTTCTTC. Translated, it gives CSVGAGIDEQFF.